The entry below describes one TCR beta chain. The target of this receptor is not known. Base qualities are not provided; no much larger clone lies one nucleotide away. Each collaborating institution followed its own protocols to collect whole blood in K2EDTA tubes. Collaborator samples were shipped for TCRbeta analysis as frozen whole blood, isolated PBMCs, or DNA extracted from either sample type. These data are taken from a study of blood T cell repertoires in COVID-19 (dated by TCRdb to 2020 to 2021). About the study as a whole: Collaborator samples came from the United States, Italy and Spain and covered acute and convalescent phases of COVID-19. The material from the prospective study consisted of cDNA or gDNA derived from T cells, B-cell-depleted T cells, or PBMCs. Deeply sampled blood TCRbeta repertoires from subjects exposed to, actively infected with, or recovered from COVID-19 were included in the dataset. The repertoires were made available in a free public database intended to serve as a resource for research on the immune response to SARS-CoV-2. The samples were drawn from the first 160 participants of the ongoing ImmuneRACE study and from 1,254 subjects provided by 6 global collaborators. A de-identified subject ID, COVID-19 status, age in years and sex were almost always included in the sample metadata. Where HLA class I and class II types were available, the types were taken from metadata supplied by the sample provider, not from assay-based typing.

Broad study findings and their caveats: How much clinical and demographic metadata was included differed by source and by participant, and the metadata was provided uncurated.

TCRbeta CDR3 regions were amplified from genomic DNA by means of the immunoSEQ Assay, a bias-controlled multiplex PCR. In the source study's methods: The number of nucleated cells in each sample was estimated by amplification of reference gene primers within the assay. Sequence reads were collapsed and filtered to measure the absolute abundance of every unique TCRbeta CDR3 rearrangement. For each sample, productive Simpson clonality was calculated as the square root of Simpson's diversity index across productive rearrangements. TCRdb stores this immuneACCESS table with in-frame sequences only. Part of the clones is absent; in the studies checked, under half of the shortfall reflects unresolved V genes, and no reason is known for the rest. V, J and clone size are those of that table, while D and trimming were read from the DNA. Recorded for this sample are 80,000 to 100,000 clones; roughly 79% of them occurred a single time. In total, the top ten clones hold 15% to 20% of the sample.

Sequenced material: peripheral blood. The clonotype comes from a human donor in a cohort sampled during active COVID-19.

The CDR3 in this case is CASSARQGYSPLHF. The DNA sequence is TGCGCCAGCAGCGCCCGACAGGGGTATTCACCCCTCCACTTT. The receptor chain draws on TRBV5-1 and TRBJ1-6; 8 central nucleotides agree with TRBD1. The cysteine opens and the phenylalanine closes a CDR3 of 14 amino acids. Just the 42-base CDR3 DNA is kept, in frame starting at base 1. Looking up the germline V gene yields CDR1 SGHRS and CDR2 YFSETQ. The V end gives up 4 bases and the J end 8 bases, leaving 5 bases in the junction not matched to a gene.